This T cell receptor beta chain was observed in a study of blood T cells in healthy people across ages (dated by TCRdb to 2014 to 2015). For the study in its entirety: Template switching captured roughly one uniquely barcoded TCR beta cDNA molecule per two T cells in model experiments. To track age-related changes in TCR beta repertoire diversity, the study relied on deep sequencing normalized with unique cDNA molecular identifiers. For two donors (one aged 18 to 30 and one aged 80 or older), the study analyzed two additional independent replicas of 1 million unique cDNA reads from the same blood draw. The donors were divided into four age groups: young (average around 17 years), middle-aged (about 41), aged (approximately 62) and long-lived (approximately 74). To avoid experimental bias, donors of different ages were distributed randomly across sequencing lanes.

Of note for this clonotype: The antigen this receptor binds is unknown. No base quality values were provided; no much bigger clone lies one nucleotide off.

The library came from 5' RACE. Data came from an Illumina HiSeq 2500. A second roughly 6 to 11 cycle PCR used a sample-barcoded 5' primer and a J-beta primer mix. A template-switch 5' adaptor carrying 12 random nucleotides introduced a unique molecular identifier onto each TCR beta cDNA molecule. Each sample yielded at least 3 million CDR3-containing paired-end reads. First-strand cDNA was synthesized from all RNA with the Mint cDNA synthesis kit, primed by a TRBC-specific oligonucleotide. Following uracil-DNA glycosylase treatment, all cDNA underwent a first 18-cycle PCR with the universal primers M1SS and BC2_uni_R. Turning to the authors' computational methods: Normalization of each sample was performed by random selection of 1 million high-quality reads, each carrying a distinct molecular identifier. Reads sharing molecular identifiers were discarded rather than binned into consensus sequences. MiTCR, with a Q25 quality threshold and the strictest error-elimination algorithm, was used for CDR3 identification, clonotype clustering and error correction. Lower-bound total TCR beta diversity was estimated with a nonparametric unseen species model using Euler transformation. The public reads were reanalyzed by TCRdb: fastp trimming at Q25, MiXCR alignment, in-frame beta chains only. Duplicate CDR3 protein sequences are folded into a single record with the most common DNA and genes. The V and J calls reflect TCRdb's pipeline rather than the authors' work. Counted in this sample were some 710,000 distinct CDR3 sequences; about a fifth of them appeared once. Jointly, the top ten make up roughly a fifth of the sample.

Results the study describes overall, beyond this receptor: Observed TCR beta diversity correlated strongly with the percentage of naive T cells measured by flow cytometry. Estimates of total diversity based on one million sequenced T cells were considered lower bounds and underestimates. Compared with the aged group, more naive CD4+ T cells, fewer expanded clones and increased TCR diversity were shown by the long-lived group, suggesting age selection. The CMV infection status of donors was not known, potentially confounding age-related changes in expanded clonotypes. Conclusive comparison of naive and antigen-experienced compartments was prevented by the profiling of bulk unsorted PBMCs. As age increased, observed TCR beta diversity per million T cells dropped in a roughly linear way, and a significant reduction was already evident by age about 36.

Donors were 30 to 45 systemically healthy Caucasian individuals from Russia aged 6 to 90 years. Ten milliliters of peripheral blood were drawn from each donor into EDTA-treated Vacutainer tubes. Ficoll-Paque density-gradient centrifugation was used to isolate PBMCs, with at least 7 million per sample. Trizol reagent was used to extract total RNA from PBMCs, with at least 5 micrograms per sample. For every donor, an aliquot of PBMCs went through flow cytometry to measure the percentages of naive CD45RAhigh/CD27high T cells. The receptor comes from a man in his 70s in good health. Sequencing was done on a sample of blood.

This receptor has the CDR3 CASRLTGTYEQYF. The nucleotides read TGTGCCAGCAGATTAACAGGGACCTACGAGCAGTACTTC. Here the chain combines TRBV7-2 and TRBJ2-7; TRBD1 might be the D gene, on 6 matching bases. Trimming at the junction amounts to 6 bases on V and 2 bases on J, and the germline ends lie 11 bases apart. The cysteine opens and the phenylalanine closes a CDR3 of 13 amino acids. Only CDR3 DNA is held: 39 bases, read in frame from base 1. For CDR1 and CDR2, the germline V gene lists SGHTA and FQGNSA.